This TCR beta chain was profiled in a study of cytomegalovirus exposure and HLA in healthy donors. The study, taken as a whole, reports: Analysis performed later found under 20,000 TCR beta sequences associated with HLA alleles at 0.05 false discovery rate. A later analysis, which compared TCR beta chains of equal frequency, found the HLA-associated ones more clonally expanded. Later work found that TCR association rates differed between HLA loci; DRB1 had the most and HLA-C the fewest.

The germline gives CDR1 SGDLS, CDR2 YYNGEE. V trimming: 4 bases; J trimming: 4 bases; junction bases outside the gene matches: 5. CDR3 length equals 16 residues. PCR primers comprised 60 Vbeta and 13 Jbeta primers. TCRdb's table, derived via immunoSEQ multiplex PCR, lists solely in-frame clones and lacks some. The table shows about 180,000 clones, with 80% to 90% occurring only once. In regard to this clone: Its antigen is not identified.

The sequence was collected from a woman aged 18-35 years in good health and CMV-seropositive. The chain carries TRBV9 and TRBJ2-3; TRBD2 matches 14 bases. The source material was PBMCs. The CDR3 region has the DNA TGTGCCAGCAGCTCTCGACTAGCGGGGGGGCCAGATACGCAGTATTTT. Amino acid sequence: CASSSRLAGGPDTQYF.